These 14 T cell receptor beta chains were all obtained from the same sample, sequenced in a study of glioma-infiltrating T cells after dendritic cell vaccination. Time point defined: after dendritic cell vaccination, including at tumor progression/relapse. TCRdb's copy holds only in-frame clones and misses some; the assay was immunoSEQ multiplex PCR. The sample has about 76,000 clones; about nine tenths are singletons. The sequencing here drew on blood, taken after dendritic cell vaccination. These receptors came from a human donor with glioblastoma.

The CDR3 is CASGLGILFEGRIEQFF. Here the CDR3 DNA reads TGTGCTAGTGGTTTGGGGATATTGTTTGAGGGGAGGATTGAGCAGTTCTTC. The chain is built from TRBV12-5 and TRBJ2-1, with D possibly TRBD2 on 6 matching bases. The ends were cut back, 1 base at V and 9 bases at J, with 22 bases in the middle. The V gene's germline CDR1 is LGHNT and CDR2 FRNRAP. This CDR3 has 17 residues.

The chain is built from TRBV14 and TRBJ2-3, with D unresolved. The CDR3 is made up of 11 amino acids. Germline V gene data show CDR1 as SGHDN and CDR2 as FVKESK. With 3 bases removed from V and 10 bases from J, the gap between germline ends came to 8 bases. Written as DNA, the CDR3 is TGTGCCAGCAGCCACGGCGGTGCGCAGTATTTT. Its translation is CASSHGGAQYF.

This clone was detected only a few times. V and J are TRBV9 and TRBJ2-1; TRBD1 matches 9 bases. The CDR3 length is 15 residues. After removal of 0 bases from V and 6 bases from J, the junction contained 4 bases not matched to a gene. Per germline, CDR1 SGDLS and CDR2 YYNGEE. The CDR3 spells CASSVGTGARNEQFF. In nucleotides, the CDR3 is TGTGCCAGCAGCGTAGGGACAGGGGCACGCAATGAGCAGTTCTTC. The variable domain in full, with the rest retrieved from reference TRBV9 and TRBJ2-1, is DSGVTQTPKHLITATGQRVTLRCSPRSGDLSVYWYQQSLDQGLQFLIQYYNGEERAKGNILERFSAQQFPDLHSELNLSSLELGDSALYFCASSVGTGARNEQFFGPGTRLTVL.

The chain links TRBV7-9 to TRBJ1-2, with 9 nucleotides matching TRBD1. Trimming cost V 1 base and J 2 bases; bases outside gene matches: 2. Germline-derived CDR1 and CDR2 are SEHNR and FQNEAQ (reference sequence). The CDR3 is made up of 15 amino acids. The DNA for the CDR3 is TGTGCCAGCAGCTTAGGACAGGGGGTGAACTATGGCTACACCTTC. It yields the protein CASSLGQGVNYGYTF. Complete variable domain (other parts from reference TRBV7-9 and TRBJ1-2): DTGVSQNPRHKITKRGQNVTFRCDPISEHNRLYWYRQTLGQGPEFLTYFQNEAQLEKSRLLSDRFSAERPKGSFSTLEIQRTEQGDSAMYLCASSLGQGVNYGYTFGSGTRLTVV.

This CDR3 is CASSGPGGEKLFF. CDR3 in DNA: TGTGCCAGTAGCGGACCGGGGGGCGAAAAACTGTTTTTT. The chain links TRBV19 to TRBJ1-4, with D perhaps TRBD1 (6 bases). CDR3 length: 13 amino acids. Deletions cut 6 bases from V and 8 bases from J, with 13 bases between. CDR1 and CDR2 from the germline V gene are LNHDA and SQIVND (reference sequence).

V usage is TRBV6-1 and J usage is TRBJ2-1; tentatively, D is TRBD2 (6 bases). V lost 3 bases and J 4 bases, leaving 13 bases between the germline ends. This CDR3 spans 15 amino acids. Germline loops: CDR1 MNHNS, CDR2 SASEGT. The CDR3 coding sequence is TGTGCCAGCAGTGAGGAGGGTCTCGGGTACAATGAGCAGTTCTTC. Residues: CASSEEGLGYNEQFF.

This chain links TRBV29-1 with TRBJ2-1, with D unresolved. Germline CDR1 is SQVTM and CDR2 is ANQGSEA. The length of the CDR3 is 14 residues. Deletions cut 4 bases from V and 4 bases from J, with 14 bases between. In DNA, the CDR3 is TGCAGCGTTGTCTGGTCCAAGCGATACAATGAGCAGTTCTTC. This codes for CSVVWSKRYNEQFF.

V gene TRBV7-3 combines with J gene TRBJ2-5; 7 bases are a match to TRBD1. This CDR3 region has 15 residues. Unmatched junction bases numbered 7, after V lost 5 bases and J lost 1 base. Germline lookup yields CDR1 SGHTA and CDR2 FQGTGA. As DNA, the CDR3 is TGTGCCAGCAGCCCCACCGGGACAGTCCAAGAGACCCAGTACTTC. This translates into CASSPTGTVQETQYF.

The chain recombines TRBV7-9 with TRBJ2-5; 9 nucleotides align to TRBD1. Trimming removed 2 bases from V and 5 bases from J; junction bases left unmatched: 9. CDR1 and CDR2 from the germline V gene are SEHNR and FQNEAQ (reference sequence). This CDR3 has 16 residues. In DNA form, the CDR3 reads TGTGCCAGCAGCTTAAGGACAGGGGAGCCCGGGGAGACCCAGTACTTC. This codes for CASSLRTGEPGETQYF.

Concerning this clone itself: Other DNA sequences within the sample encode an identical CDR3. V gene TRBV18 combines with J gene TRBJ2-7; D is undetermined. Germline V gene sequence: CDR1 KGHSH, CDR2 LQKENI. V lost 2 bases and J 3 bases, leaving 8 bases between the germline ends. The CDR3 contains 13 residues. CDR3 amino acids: CASSPGTDYEQYF. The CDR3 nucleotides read TGTGCCAGCTCACCAGGTACAGACTACGAGCAGTACTTC.

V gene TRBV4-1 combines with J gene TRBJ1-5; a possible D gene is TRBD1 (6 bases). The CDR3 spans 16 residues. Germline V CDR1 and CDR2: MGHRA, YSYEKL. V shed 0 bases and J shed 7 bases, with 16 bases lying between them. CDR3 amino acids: CASSQENTQGRQPQHF. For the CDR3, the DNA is TGCGCCAGCAGCCAAGAAAATACCCAGGGGAGACAGCCCCAGCATTTT.

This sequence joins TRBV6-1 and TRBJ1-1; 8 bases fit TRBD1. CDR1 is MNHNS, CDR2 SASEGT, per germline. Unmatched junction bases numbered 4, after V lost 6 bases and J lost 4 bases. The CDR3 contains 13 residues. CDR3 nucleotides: TGTGCCAGCAGCCCGACAGGGGTCACTGAAGCTTTCTTT. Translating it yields CASSPTGVTEAFF.

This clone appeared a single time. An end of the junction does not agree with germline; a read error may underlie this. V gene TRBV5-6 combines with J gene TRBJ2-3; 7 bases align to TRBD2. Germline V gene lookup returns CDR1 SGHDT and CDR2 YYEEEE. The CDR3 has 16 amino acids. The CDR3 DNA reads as TGTACCAGCAGCCCCGCCGGGGGGAGGGACGGAGTTTCGCAGTATTTT. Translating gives CTSSPAGGRDGVSQYF.

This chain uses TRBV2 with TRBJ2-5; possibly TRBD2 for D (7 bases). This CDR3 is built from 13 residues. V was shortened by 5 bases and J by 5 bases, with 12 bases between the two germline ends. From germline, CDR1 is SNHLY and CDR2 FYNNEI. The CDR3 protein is CASSWGGYETQYF. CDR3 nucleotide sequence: TGTGCCAGCAGTTGGGGGGGCTATGAGACCCAGTACTTC.